Presented here are 5 T cell receptor beta chains from one specimen sequenced in a study of blood T cell repertoires in COVID-19. Generated by immunoSEQ multiplex PCR, the TCRdb table keeps only in-frame clones and is missing some. The repertoire has nearly 80,000 clones, roughly 85% of them found once; the top ten carry 30% to 40%. Sequencing input: peripheral blood. The receptors here all came from a woman aged 70-85 years with acute or convalescent COVID-19.

The chain employs TRBV18 and TRBJ2-1, with TRBD2 matching 8 bases. CDR3 length equals 12 residues. Germline CDR1 is KGHSH and CDR2 is LQKENI. The junction had 2 bases not matched to a gene; V was cut back by 3 bases and J by 10 bases. This CDR3 reads CASSPTSAEQFF. CDR3 sequence (DNA): TGTGCCAGCTCACCGACTAGCGCGGAGCAGTTCTTC.

The V and J genes are TRBV30 and TRBJ1-6; D gene unclear. V lost 2 bases, J lost 5 bases, and 13 bases lay in between. The germline V gene encodes CDR1 GTSNPN and CDR2 SVGIG (reference sequence). The CDR3 consists of 15 residues. The DNA for the CDR3 is TGTGCCTGGAGTTCGCACAGCGGAAATAATTCACCCCTCCACTTT. Its protein product is CAWSSHSGNNSPLHF.

This clone was picked up a small number of times. The V gene is TRBV29-1, the J gene TRBJ2-1, with 7 bases lining up with TRBD2. Germline lookup yields CDR1 SQVTM and CDR2 ANQGSEA. This CDR3 has 14 residues. V shed 4 bases, J shed 7 bases, and the junction held 10 bases outside the gene matches. This CDR3 is CSVGGASGGNEQFF. CDR3 DNA: TGCAGCGTTGGAGGGGCTAGCGGAGGTAATGAGCAGTTCTTC.

This CDR3 is CASSKFQGAGTDTQYF. In DNA, the CDR3 is TGTGCCAGCAGTAAGTTCCAGGGGGCTGGGACAGATACGCAGTATTTT. The rearrangement links TRBV27 to TRBJ2-3; TRBD1 matches at 8 bases. The CDR3 length is 16 residues. Per germline, CDR1 MNHEY and CDR2 SMNVEV (reference sequence). The trim removed 5 bases at V and 3 bases at J, leaving 10 bases unmatched.

This clone was detected many times. The V call is TRBV2, the J call TRBJ2-1; 11 bases agree with TRBD2. CDR3 length: 16 residues. Germline CDR1 SNHLY, CDR2 FYNNEI. After removal of 2 bases from V and 3 bases from J, the junction contained 3 bases not matched to a gene. This CDR3 is CASSESSGGFYNEQFF. The CDR3 DNA reads as TGTGCCAGCAGTGAATCTAGCGGGGGGTTCTACAATGAGCAGTTCTTC.